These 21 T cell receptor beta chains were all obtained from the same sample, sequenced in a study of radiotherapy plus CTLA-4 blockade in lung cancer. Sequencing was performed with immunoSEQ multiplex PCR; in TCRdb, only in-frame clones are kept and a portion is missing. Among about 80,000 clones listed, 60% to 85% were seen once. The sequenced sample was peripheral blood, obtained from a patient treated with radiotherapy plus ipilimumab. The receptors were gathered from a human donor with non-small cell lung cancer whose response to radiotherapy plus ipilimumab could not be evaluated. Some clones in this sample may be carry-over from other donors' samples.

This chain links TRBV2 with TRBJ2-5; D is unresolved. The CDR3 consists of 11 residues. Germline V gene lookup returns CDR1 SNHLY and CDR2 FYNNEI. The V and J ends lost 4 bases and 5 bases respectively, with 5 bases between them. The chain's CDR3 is CASSALETQYF. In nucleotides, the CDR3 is TGTGCCAGCAGTGCCCTTGAGACCCAGTACTTC.

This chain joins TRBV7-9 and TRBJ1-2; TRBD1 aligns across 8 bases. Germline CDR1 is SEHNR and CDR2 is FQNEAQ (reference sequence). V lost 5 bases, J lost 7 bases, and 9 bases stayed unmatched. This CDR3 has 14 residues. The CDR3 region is CASSRDRRDCGYTF. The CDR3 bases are TGTGCCAGCAGCAGGGACAGGAGGGACTGTGGCTACACCTTC.

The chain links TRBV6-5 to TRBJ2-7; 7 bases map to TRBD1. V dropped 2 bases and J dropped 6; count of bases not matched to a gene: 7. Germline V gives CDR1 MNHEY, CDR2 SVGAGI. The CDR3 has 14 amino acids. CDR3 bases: TGTGCCAGCAGTTACACCGGACAGGCTGGCGAGCAGTACTTC. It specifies CASSYTGQAGEQYF.

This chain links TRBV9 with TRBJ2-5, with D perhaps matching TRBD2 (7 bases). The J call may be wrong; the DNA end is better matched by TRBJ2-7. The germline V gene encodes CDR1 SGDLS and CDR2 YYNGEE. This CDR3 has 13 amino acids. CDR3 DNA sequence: TGTGCCAGCAGCCCCCGGGGGGCCAGCGAGCAGTACTTC. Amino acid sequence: CASSPRGASEQYF.

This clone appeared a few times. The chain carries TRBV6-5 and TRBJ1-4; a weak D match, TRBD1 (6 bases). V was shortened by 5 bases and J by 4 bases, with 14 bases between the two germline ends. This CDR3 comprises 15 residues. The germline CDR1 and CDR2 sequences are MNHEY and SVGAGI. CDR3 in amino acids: CASSAGAAINEKLFF. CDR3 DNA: TGTGCCAGCAGTGCAGGGGCGGCTATTAATGAAAAACTGTTTTTT.

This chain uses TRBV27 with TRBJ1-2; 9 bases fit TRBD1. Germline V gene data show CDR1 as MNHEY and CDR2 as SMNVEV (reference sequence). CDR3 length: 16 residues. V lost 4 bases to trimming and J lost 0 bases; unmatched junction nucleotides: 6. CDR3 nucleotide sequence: TGTGCCAGCAGTTCTGGACAGGGGACCGCTAACTATGGCTACACCTTC. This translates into CASSSGQGTANYGYTF.

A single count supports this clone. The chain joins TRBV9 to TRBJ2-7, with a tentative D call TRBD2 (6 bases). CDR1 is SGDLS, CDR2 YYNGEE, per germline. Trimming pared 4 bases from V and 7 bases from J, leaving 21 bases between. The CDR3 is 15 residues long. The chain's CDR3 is CASSQSSGLMGEQYF. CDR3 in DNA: TGTGCCAGCAGCCAAAGTTCGGGACTTATGGGGGAGCAGTACTTC.

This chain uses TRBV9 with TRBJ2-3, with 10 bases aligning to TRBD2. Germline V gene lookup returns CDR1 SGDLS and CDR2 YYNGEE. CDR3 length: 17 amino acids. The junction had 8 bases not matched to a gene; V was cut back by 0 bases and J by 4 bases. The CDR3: CASSVARTSGPSDTQYF. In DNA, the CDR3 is TGTGCCAGCAGCGTAGCTCGGACTAGCGGCCCCTCAGATACGCAGTATTTT.

CDR3 coding DNA: TGTGCCAGCAGCTTAGGAGGTTTCGGGGGGGAAAAACTGTTTTTT. Translation gives CASSLGGFGGEKLFF. V and J are TRBV7-9 and TRBJ1-4, with D perhaps TRBD1 (5 bases). The CDR3 totals 15 residues. V lost 1 base and J lost 8, with 14 bases in between. In germline, CDR1 is SEHNR, CDR2 FQNEAQ (reference sequence).

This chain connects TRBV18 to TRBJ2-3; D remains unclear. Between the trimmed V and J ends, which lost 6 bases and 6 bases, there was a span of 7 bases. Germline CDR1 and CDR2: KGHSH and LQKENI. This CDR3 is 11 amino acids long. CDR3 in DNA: TGTGCCAGCTCGAAGGAGGATACGCAGTATTTT. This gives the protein CASSKEDTQYF.

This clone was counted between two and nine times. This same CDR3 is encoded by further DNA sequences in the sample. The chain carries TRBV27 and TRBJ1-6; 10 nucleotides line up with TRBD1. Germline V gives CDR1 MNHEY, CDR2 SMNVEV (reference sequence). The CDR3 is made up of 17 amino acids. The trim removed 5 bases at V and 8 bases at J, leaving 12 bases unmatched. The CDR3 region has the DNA TGTGCCAGCAGTACCCGGGACAGGGGAGGATGGGATTCACCCCTCCACTTT. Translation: CASSTRDRGGWDSPLHF.

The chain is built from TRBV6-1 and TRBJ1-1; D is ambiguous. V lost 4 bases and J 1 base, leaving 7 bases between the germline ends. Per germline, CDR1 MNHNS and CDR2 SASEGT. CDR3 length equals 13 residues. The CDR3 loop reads CASSGLSNTEAFF. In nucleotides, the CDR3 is TGTGCCAGCAGTGGACTGTCGAACACTGAAGCTTTCTTT.

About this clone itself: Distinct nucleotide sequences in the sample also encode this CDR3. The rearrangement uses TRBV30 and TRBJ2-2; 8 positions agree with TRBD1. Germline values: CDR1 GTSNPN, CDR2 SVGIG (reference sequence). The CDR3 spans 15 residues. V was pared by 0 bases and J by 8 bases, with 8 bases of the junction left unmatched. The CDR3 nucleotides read TGTGCCTGGAGTGTTCTCAGGGGGCGCGCTGGGGAGCTGTTTTTT. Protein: CAWSVLRGRAGELFF.

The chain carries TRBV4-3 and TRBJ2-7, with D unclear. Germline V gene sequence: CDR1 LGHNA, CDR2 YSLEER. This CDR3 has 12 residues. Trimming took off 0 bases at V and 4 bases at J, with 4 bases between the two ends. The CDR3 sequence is CASSQERYEQYF. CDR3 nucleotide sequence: TGCGCCAGCAGCCAAGAGCGGTACGAGCAGTACTTC.

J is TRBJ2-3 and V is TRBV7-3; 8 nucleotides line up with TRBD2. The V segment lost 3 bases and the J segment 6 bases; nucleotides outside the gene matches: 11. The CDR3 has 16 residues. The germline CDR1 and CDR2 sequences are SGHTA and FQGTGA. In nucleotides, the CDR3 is TGTGCCAGCAGCTTCTCTAGCGGGCCTGGAGCGGATACGCAGTATTTT. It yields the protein CASSFSSGPGADTQYF.

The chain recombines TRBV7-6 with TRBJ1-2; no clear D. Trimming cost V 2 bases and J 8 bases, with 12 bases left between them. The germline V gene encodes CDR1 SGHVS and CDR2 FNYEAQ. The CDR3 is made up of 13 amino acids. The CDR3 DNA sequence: TGTGCCAGCAGCTTAAATACGCGAGCCGGCTACACCTTC. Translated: CASSLNTRAGYTF.

CDR3 sequence: CASSPLPSGVRVEQFF. CDR3 nucleotides: TGCGCCAGCAGCCCCCTCCCAAGCGGGGTAAGAGTAGAGCAGTTCTTC. The rearrangement links TRBV4-1 to TRBJ2-1; 7 bases align to TRBD2. Germline V CDR1 and CDR2: MGHRA, YSYEKL. The CDR3 consists of 16 residues. J lost 10 bases, V lost 4 bases, and 16 bases had no gene match.

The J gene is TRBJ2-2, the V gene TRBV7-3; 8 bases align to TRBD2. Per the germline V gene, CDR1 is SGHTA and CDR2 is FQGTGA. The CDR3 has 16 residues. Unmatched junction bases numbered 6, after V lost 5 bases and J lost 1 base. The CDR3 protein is CASSLRAGGNTGELFF. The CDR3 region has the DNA TGTGCCAGCAGCCTCCGGGCGGGGGGGAACACCGGGGAGCTGTTTTTT.

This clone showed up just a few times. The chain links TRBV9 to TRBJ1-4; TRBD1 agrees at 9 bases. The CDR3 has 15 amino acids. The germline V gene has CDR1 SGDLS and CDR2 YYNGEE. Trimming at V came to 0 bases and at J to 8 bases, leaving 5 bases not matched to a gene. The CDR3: CASSVGQGGYEKLFF. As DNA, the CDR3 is TGTGCCAGCAGCGTAGGACAGGGGGGTTACGAAAAACTGTTTTTT.

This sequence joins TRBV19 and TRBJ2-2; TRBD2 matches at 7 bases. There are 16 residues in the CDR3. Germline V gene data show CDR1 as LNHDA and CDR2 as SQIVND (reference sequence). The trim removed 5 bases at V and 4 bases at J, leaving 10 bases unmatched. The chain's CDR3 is CASSAQGGRPTGELFF. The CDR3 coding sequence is TGTGCCAGTAGTGCCCAGGGAGGGAGACCCACCGGGGAGCTGTTTTTT.

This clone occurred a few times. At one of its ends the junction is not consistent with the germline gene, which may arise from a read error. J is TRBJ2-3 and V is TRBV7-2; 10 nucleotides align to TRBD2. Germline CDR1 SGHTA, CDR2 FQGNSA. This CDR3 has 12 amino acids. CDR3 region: CASSLLAGAINF. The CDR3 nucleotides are TGTGCCAGCAGCCTCCTAGCGGGGGCCATAAATTTT.